These 10 T cell receptor beta chains came from one sample sequenced in a study of identical twins. TCRdb reprocessed the 5' RACE reads via MiXCR and lists one record per CDR3 protein. In the table there are some 590,000 distinct CDR3 sequences, roughly 9.5% of which are singletons. These sequences were also reported in another study, on yellow fever vaccine responses in identical twins.

The sequencing sample was made of PBMCs. Receptor source: a woman aged 18-29 years in good health.

The chain recombines TRBV4-3 with TRBJ2-1, with TRBD2 matching over 9 bases. The CDR3 covers 13 residues. Germline V gives CDR1 LGHNA, CDR2 YSLEER. Trimming cost V 4 bases and J 8 bases; bases outside gene matches: 3. In nucleotides, the CDR3 is TGCGCCAGCAGCCCCTGGACTAGCGATGAGCAGTTCTTC. Its protein is CASSPWTSDEQFF.

V gene TRBV29-1 combines with J gene TRBJ1-4, with D uncertain. V lost 3 bases and J 2 bases, leaving 4 bases between the germline ends. Germline CDR1 and CDR2: SQVTM and ANQGSEA. The CDR3 totals 12 residues. CDR3 residues: CSVEGTNEKLFF. In DNA, the CDR3 is TGCAGCGTTGAGGGTACTAATGAAAAACTGTTTTTT. Filled out from reference TRBV29-1 and TRBJ1-4, the complete variable domain reads SAVISQKPSRDICQRGTSLTIQCQVDSQVTMMFWYRQQPGQSLTLIATANQGSEATYESGFVIDKFPISRPNLTFSTLTVSNMSPEDSSIYLCSVEGTNEKLFFGSGTQLSVL.

This clonotype was observed a few times. The chain has TRBV20-1 and TRBJ2-3; D is tentatively TRBD1 or TRBD2 (6 bases each). The CDR3 length is 13 residues. Germline V CDR1 and CDR2: DFQATT, SNEGSKA (reference sequence). The V end was cut by 7 bases, the J end by 5 bases, with 16 bases between. DNA of the CDR3: TGCAGTGTCAGACGGGGGCAGAGAGATACGCAGTATTTT. Amino acid sequence: CSVRRGQRDTQYF.

This clonotype turned up a few times. This CDR3 is CASSEVTARLHF. In nucleotides, the CDR3 is TGTGCCAGCAGTGAGGTAACAGCCCGTCTCCACTTT. The J gene is TRBJ1-6, the V gene TRBV6-1; no firm D call. Looked up from germline, CDR1 is MNHNS and CDR2 is SASEGT. This CDR3 contains 12 residues. The V gene lost 3 bases and the J gene lost 16 bases, with 13 bases spanning the gap.

This clonotype was observed many times. The rearrangement uses TRBV11-2 and TRBJ1-5; TRBD1 agrees at 9 bases. V shed 5 bases and J 0 bases; nucleotides not matched to a gene: 11. From germline, CDR1 is SGHAT and CDR2 FQNNGV. The CDR3 length is 18 residues. CDR3 sequence reads: CASSPGRTGDLSNQPQHF. The CDR3 bases are TGTGCCAGCAGCCCCGGGAGGACAGGGGATCTTAGCAATCAGCCCCAGCATTTT.

The sample holds a few counts of this clonotype. The V and J genes are TRBV20-1 and TRBJ2-5; 12 bases agree with TRBD2. V shed 0 bases, J shed 5 bases, and the junction held 10 bases outside the gene matches. The CDR3 extends over 17 amino acids. The germline gives CDR1 DFQATT, CDR2 SNEGSKA (reference sequence). CDR3 residues: CSARDLAGGPSQETQYF. The CDR3 DNA follows: TGCAGTGCTAGAGACCTAGCGGGAGGGCCTTCGCAGGAGACCCAGTACTTC.

This clonotype was detected a few times. The chain recombines TRBV28 with TRBJ2-2; D not resolved. This CDR3 contains 14 residues. With 0 bases removed from V and 6 bases from J, the gap between germline ends came to 8 bases. Germline CDR1 reads MDHEN; CDR2 reads SYDVKM. CDR3 sequence: CASSLWSVAGELFF. The CDR3 region has the DNA TGTGCCAGCAGTTTATGGTCGGTTGCCGGGGAGCTGTTTTTT. The entire variable domain, with the rest obtained from reference TRBV28 and TRBJ2-2, is as follows: DVKVTQSSRYLVKRTGEKVFLECVQDMDHENMFWYRQDPGLGLRLIYFSYDVKMKEKGDIPEGYSVSREKKERFSLILESASTNQTSMYLCASSLWSVAGELFFGEGSRLTVL.

The chain combines TRBV20-1 with TRBJ2-7; 7 bases line up with TRBD2. The CDR3 length is 14 residues. Per germline, CDR1 DFQATT and CDR2 SNEGSKA (reference sequence). V was pared by 3 bases and J by 3 bases, with 8 bases of the junction left unmatched. CDR3 coding DNA: TGCAGTGCTAGTTTTCCTAGCGGCATCTACGAGCAGTACTTC. Amino acids: CSASFPSGIYEQYF.

This clonotype was detected a few times. The chain couples TRBV2 to TRBJ1-4, with D perhaps TRBD1 (5 bases). The CDR3 loop spans 13 amino acids. Germline assignment: CDR1 SNHLY and CDR2 FYNNEI. V lost 10 bases and J lost 0, with 9 bases in between. CDR3 region: CATLGATNEKLFF. DNA of the CDR3: TGTGCCACCCTGGGGGCAACTAATGAAAAACTGTTTTTT.

Only a few counts were recorded for this clonotype. The gene calls are TRBV12-3 or TRBV12-4 and TRBJ2-5; D is unresolved. The CDR3 extends over 13 amino acids. The germline V and J ends were trimmed by 1 base and 9 bases, with 12 bases remaining between them. Here the CDR3 reads CASSLDRYGAQYF. CDR3 nucleotide sequence: TGTGCCAGCAGTTTAGACCGATATGGGGCCCAGTACTTC.